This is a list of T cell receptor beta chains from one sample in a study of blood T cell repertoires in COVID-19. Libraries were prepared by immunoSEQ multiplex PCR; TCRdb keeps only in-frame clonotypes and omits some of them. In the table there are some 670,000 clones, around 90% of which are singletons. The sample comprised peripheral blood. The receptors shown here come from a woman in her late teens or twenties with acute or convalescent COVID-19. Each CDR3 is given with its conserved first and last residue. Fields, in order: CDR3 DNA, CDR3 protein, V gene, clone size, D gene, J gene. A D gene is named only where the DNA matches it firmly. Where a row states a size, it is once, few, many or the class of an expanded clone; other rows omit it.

CDR3 DNA: TGTGCCAGCGGGGGACAGGGATATCGTGGCTACACCTTC; CDR3 protein: CASGGQGYRGYTF; V gene: TRBV27; clone size: -; D gene: TRBD1; J gene: TRBJ1-2
CDR3 DNA: TGCGCCAGCAGCTCCCTGGGCAATTGGGCTGAAGCTTTCTTT; CDR3 protein: CASSSLGNWAEAFF; V gene: TRBV4-1; clone size: -; D gene: -; J gene: TRBJ1-1
CDR3 DNA: TGTGCCAGCAGCCAACAATCGACAGGGCAACATGAAAAACTGTTTTTT; CDR3 protein: CASSQQSTGQHEKLFF; V gene: TRBV3-1/TRBV3-2; clone size: -; D gene: TRBD1; J gene: TRBJ1-4
CDR3 DNA: TGTGCCAGCAGCCTCCGGACAGGGATGGAGTATGGCTACACCTTC; CDR3 protein: CASSLRTGMEYGYTF; V gene: TRBV27; clone size: -; D gene: TRBD1; J gene: TRBJ1-2
CDR3 DNA: TGTGCCAGCAGTTTACTGGCAGGGATGGATCCCGGGGAGCTGTTTTTT; CDR3 protein: CASSLLAGMDPGELFF; V gene: TRBV27; clone size: -; D gene: -; J gene: TRBJ2-2
CDR3 DNA: TGTGCCAGCAGTTTGATTTCGGGGAGTGGAAACACCATATATTTT; CDR3 protein: CASSLISGSGNTIYF; V gene: TRBV28; clone size: -; D gene: -; J gene: TRBJ1-3
CDR3 DNA: TGTGCCAGCAGCTTAACCGTACGATTGAGCAATGAGCAGTTCTTC; CDR3 protein: CASSLTVRLSNEQFF; V gene: TRBV7-8; clone size: -; D gene: -; J gene: TRBJ2-1
CDR3 DNA: TGTGCCAGCAGTGATCAAATGAACACTGAAGCTTTCTTT; CDR3 protein: CASSDQMNTEAFF; V gene: TRBV6-1; clone size: -; D gene: -; J gene: TRBJ1-1
CDR3 DNA: TGTGCCAGCAGCAAATCTAAGTTGTTC; CDR3 protein: CASSKSKLF; V gene: TRBV21-1; clone size: -; D gene: -; J gene: TRBJ1-2
CDR3 DNA: TGTGCCATCAGTGCCCTACAGGGGGCCTACGAGCAGTACTTC; CDR3 protein: CAISALQGAYEQYF; V gene: TRBV10-3; clone size: -; D gene: TRBD1; J gene: TRBJ2-7
CDR3 DNA: TGCGCCAGCAGCTTGGATGGGCAGGGTGGTCAGCCCCAGCATTTT; CDR3 protein: CASSLDGQGGQPQHF; V gene: TRBV5-1; clone size: -; D gene: -; J gene: TRBJ1-5
CDR3 DNA: TGTGCCAGCAGCCGACGACAGGGGTTGGCAGATACGCAGTATTTT; CDR3 protein: CASSRRQGLADTQYF; V gene: TRBV5-8; clone size: -; D gene: TRBD1; J gene: TRBJ2-3
CDR3 DNA: TGTGCCAGCAGCTTCGGCGGGGAGCAGTTCTTC; CDR3 protein: CASSFGGEQFF; V gene: TRBV7-2; clone size: -; D gene: -; J gene: TRBJ2-1
CDR3 DNA: TGCAGCGTTTCCCCGAGGGACACTGAAGCTTTCTTT; CDR3 protein: CSVSPRDTEAFF; V gene: TRBV29-1; clone size: once; D gene: -; J gene: TRBJ1-1
CDR3 DNA: TGCAGTGCTAGTGGGCTGGGGCAGGGGCCTCATTTCCAAGACGAGCAGTACTTC; CDR3 protein: CSASGLGQGPHFQDEQYF; V gene: TRBV20-1; clone size: -; D gene: -; J gene: TRBJ2-7
CDR3 DNA: TGCGCCAGCAGCTTCTCGGACAGGGGCAAGGGAGCTTTCTTT; CDR3 protein: CASSFSDRGKGAFF; V gene: TRBV4-1; clone size: once; D gene: TRBD1; J gene: TRBJ1-1
CDR3 DNA: TGTGCCATCAGTGGTTTTGCTAGCGGGGAAACCGGGGAGCTGTTTTTT; CDR3 protein: CAISGFASGETGELFF; V gene: TRBV10-3; clone size: -; D gene: TRBD2; J gene: TRBJ2-2
CDR3 DNA: TGCGCCAGCAGCTTGGCTACAGCCTACGAGCAGTACTTC; CDR3 protein: CASSLATAYEQYF; V gene: TRBV5-1; clone size: -; D gene: -; J gene: TRBJ2-7
CDR3 DNA: TGTGCCAGCAGTCTGGGGCCAGCTAGCACAGATACGCAGTATTTT; CDR3 protein: CASSLGPASTDTQYF; V gene: TRBV28; clone size: once; D gene: -; J gene: TRBJ2-3
CDR3 DNA: TGCGCCAGCAGCCAAGGGGCTGAATATGGCTACACCTTC; CDR3 protein: CASSQGAEYGYTF; V gene: TRBV4-1; clone size: few; D gene: -; J gene: TRBJ1-2
CDR3 DNA: TGTGCCAGCAGCACCAGTCGGGTGAACACTGAAGCTTTCTTT; CDR3 protein: CASSTSRVNTEAFF; V gene: TRBV9; clone size: -; D gene: -; J gene: TRBJ1-1
CDR3 DNA: TGTGCCAGCAGTTATTCCACGGGTGAAGCTTTCTTT; CDR3 protein: CASSYSTGEAFF; V gene: TRBV6-2/TRBV6-3; clone size: -; D gene: -; J gene: TRBJ1-1
CDR3 DNA: TGCGCCAGCAGCCAGGACTCAGGGGTGAACACTGAAGCTTTCTTT; CDR3 protein: CASSQDSGVNTEAFF; V gene: TRBV5-1; clone size: -; D gene: -; J gene: TRBJ1-1
CDR3 DNA: TGTGCCAGCAGCCAGCGATGGCAGGGCGACACCGGGGAGCTGTTTTTT; CDR3 protein: CASSQRWQGDTGELFF; V gene: TRBV11-3; clone size: -; D gene: -; J gene: TRBJ2-2
CDR3 DNA: TGTGCCAGCAGCTTACAGCCCGCGAGCGTCGAGCAGTACTTC; CDR3 protein: CASSLQPASVEQYF; V gene: TRBV11-2; clone size: few; D gene: -; J gene: TRBJ2-7
CDR3 DNA: TGTGCCAGCAGCTTCAGGGGAACAGGCGTGAACACTGAAGCTTTCTTT; CDR3 protein: CASSFRGTGVNTEAFF; V gene: TRBV5-6; clone size: -; D gene: -; J gene: TRBJ1-1
CDR3 DNA: TGTGCCAGCAGCCAAACAGGGGGACAGCCCCAGCATTTT; CDR3 protein: CASSQTGGQPQHF; V gene: TRBV3-1/TRBV3-2; clone size: -; D gene: TRBD1; J gene: TRBJ1-5
CDR3 DNA: TGTGCCAGCAGCCTCGTGAGGGGGTCCTACAATGAGCAGTTCTTC; CDR3 protein: CASSLVRGSYNEQFF; V gene: TRBV5-4; clone size: -; D gene: -; J gene: TRBJ2-1
CDR3 DNA: TGTGCCAGCAGAATGGACATACTAATGAGCTCCTATAATTCACCCCTCCACTTT; CDR3 protein: CASRMDILMSSYNSPLHF; V gene: TRBV2; clone size: -; D gene: -; J gene: TRBJ1-6
CDR3 DNA: TGTGCCAGCAGTTTAGGGCAGGGAAACGGGGAGCTGTTTTTT; CDR3 protein: CASSLGQGNGELFF; V gene: TRBV27; clone size: -; D gene: -; J gene: TRBJ2-2
CDR3 DNA: TGTGCCAGCAGCTTGAACAGGGGCGATGAAGCTTTCTTT; CDR3 protein: CASSLNRGDEAFF; V gene: TRBV5-4; clone size: -; D gene: TRBD1; J gene: TRBJ1-1
CDR3 DNA: TGTGCCATCAGGGACAGGAGGTTTAACACTGAAGCTTTCTTT; CDR3 protein: CAIRDRRFNTEAFF; V gene: TRBV10-3; clone size: -; D gene: TRBD1; J gene: TRBJ1-1
CDR3 DNA: TGTGCCAGTAGTATAAGGGGGCAGGGGGGATATGGCTACACCTTC; CDR3 protein: CASSIRGQGGYGYTF; V gene: TRBV19; clone size: -; D gene: TRBD1; J gene: TRBJ1-2
CDR3 DNA: TGTGCCAGCAGCTTTGGGACAGCTTTTTTTTCCTACGAGCAGTACTTC; CDR3 protein: CASSFGTAFFSYEQYF; V gene: TRBV7-8; clone size: -; D gene: TRBD1; J gene: TRBJ2-7
CDR3 DNA: TGTGCCAGCTCCCTAACAGGCGGCAGGGGGCTTAGCAATCAGCCCCAGCATTTT; CDR3 protein: CASSLTGGRGLSNQPQHF; V gene: TRBV18; clone size: -; D gene: TRBD1; J gene: TRBJ1-5
CDR3 DNA: TGCAGCGTTGTTTGGAGCTCCTACAATGAGCAGTTCTTC; CDR3 protein: CSVVWSSYNEQFF; V gene: TRBV29-1; clone size: -; D gene: -; J gene: TRBJ2-1
CDR3 DNA: TGTGCCAGCAGCCGGGACAGTAGGGGAAAACTGTTTTTT; CDR3 protein: CASSRDSRGKLFF; V gene: TRBV14; clone size: -; D gene: TRBD1; J gene: TRBJ1-4
CDR3 DNA: TGTGCCAGCAGTTACTCGGGGTCAGGGAGGCACTATGGCTACACCTTC; CDR3 protein: CASSYSGSGRHYGYTF; V gene: TRBV6-5; clone size: -; D gene: -; J gene: TRBJ1-2
CDR3 DNA: TGCGCCAGCACCCAATCAGGGGGATACGAGCAGTACTTC; CDR3 protein: CASTQSGGYEQYF; V gene: TRBV5-1; clone size: -; D gene: TRBD1; J gene: TRBJ2-7
CDR3 DNA: TGTGCCAGCAGCCGTAGCGGGGGCACAGATACGCAGTATTTT; CDR3 protein: CASSRSGGTDTQYF; V gene: TRBV11-3; clone size: -; D gene: TRBD2; J gene: TRBJ2-3
CDR3 DNA: TGTGCCAGCAGCAAAGCGCTGTCCGTGGGACAGGTCCACAATGAGCAGTTCTTC; CDR3 protein: CASSKALSVGQVHNEQFF; V gene: TRBV21-1; clone size: -; D gene: -; J gene: TRBJ2-1
CDR3 DNA: TGTGCCAGCAGGGAAGGACTAGCGGGGGGGCTCGAGCAGTTCTTC; CDR3 protein: CASREGLAGGLEQFF; V gene: TRBV28; clone size: -; D gene: TRBD2; J gene: TRBJ2-1
CDR3 DNA: TGTGCCAGCAGTTTATTAGAACGCGAGCAGTACTTC; CDR3 protein: CASSLLEREQYF; V gene: TRBV28; clone size: -; D gene: -; J gene: TRBJ2-7
CDR3 DNA: TGTGCCACCAGTCGGGGAGGGGAGCAATCCTACGAGCAGTACTTC; CDR3 protein: CATSRGGEQSYEQYF; V gene: TRBV24-1; clone size: -; D gene: TRBD2; J gene: TRBJ2-7
CDR3 DNA: TGTGCCAGCAGTGAATATACAGGGGGATCGGGGGAATCCTACGAGCAGTACTTC; CDR3 protein: CASSEYTGGSGESYEQYF; V gene: TRBV25-1; clone size: -; D gene: TRBD1; J gene: TRBJ2-7
CDR3 DNA: TGCGCCAGCAGCCCCGGGACAGGGACCTACGAGCAGTACTTC; CDR3 protein: CASSPGTGTYEQYF; V gene: TRBV4-3; clone size: -; D gene: TRBD1; J gene: TRBJ2-7
CDR3 DNA: TGTGCCAGCAGTAGCCCCGGGAAAACTAATGAAAAACTGTTTTTT; CDR3 protein: CASSSPGKTNEKLFF; V gene: TRBV6-5; clone size: -; D gene: -; J gene: TRBJ1-4
CDR3 DNA: TGTGCCAGCAACAGGGGGAACACTGAAGCTTTCTTT; CDR3 protein: CASNRGNTEAFF; V gene: TRBV6-5; clone size: -; D gene: TRBD1; J gene: TRBJ1-1
CDR3 DNA: TGCGCCAGCAGCCAACCCCGGGAGTCCGTCGAGCAGTACTTC; CDR3 protein: CASSQPRESVEQYF; V gene: TRBV4-1; clone size: -; D gene: -; J gene: TRBJ2-7
CDR3 DNA: TGTGCCATCAGTGGGGGAGGGGACACTGAAGCTTTCTTT; CDR3 protein: CAISGGGDTEAFF; V gene: TRBV10-3; clone size: -; D gene: -; J gene: TRBJ1-1
CDR3 DNA: TGCACCAGCAGCCAAGGCGGTGGCGCGCAGTATTTT; CDR3 protein: CTSSQGGGAQYF; V gene: TRBV1; clone size: -; D gene: -; J gene: TRBJ2-3
CDR3 DNA: TGTGCCAGCAGCCAAGACGAGGAGACCCAGTACTTC; CDR3 protein: CASSQDEETQYF; V gene: TRBV3-1/TRBV3-2; clone size: -; D gene: -; J gene: TRBJ2-5
CDR3 DNA: TGCAGCGTTGAAGATCTGGAGGGGGGGACCTACGAGCAGTACTTC; CDR3 protein: CSVEDLEGGTYEQYF; V gene: TRBV29-1; clone size: -; D gene: -; J gene: TRBJ2-7
CDR3 DNA: TGTGCCAGCTCACCACCGGAGGGGTCTGGGAACATTCAGTACTTC; CDR3 protein: CASSPPEGSGNIQYF; V gene: TRBV18; clone size: -; D gene: -; J gene: TRBJ2-4
CDR3 DNA: TGTGCCAGCAGTCCCGGGAGGCCTGAGACAGATACGCAGTATTTT; CDR3 protein: CASSPGRPETDTQYF; V gene: TRBV7-2; clone size: -; D gene: TRBD2; J gene: TRBJ2-3
CDR3 DNA: TGTGCCAGCAGCGAACATGACGACTCCTCTGGAAACACCATATATTTT; CDR3 protein: CASSEHDDSSGNTIYF; V gene: TRBV25-1; clone size: -; D gene: -; J gene: TRBJ1-3
CDR3 DNA: TGTGCCAGCAGTCCCTCGGAGACCCAGTACTTC; CDR3 protein: CASSPSETQYF; V gene: TRBV12-3/TRBV12-4; clone size: -; D gene: -; J gene: TRBJ2-5
CDR3 DNA: TGTGCCACCAGTGATTTGGGCCTGGCAGGGACAGATACGCAGTATTTT; CDR3 protein: CATSDLGLAGTDTQYF; V gene: TRBV24-1; clone size: -; D gene: -; J gene: TRBJ2-3
CDR3 DNA: TGTGCCAGCTACTCAGGGAATGAAAAACTGTTTTTT; CDR3 protein: CASYSGNEKLFF; V gene: TRBV2; clone size: -; D gene: -; J gene: TRBJ1-4
CDR3 DNA: TGTGCCAGCAGCGCGATTGCACTCCCCGATGGCTACACCTTC; CDR3 protein: CASSAIALPDGYTF; V gene: TRBV9; clone size: -; D gene: -; J gene: TRBJ1-2